This TCR beta chain was retrieved from a study of long-term antiretroviral therapy in people with HIV. Germline V gene lookup returns CDR1 SGHDT and CDR2 YYEEEE. Losses at the gene ends were 2 bases for V and 8 bases for J; bases not matched to a gene: 8. CDR3 size: 14 residues. A v3.0 immunoSEQ assay was performed at survey level. Repertoires were generated with immunoSEQ multiplex PCR, while TCRdb's copy carries only in-frame clones and drops some. The sample has some 24,000 clones, 80% to 85% seen once. This specimen was unsorted PBMCs, taken at the start of antiretroviral therapy, before treatment. The rearrangement joins TRBV5-6 to TRBJ1-2, with 8 bases aligning to TRBD1. This TCR derives from a woman in her late teens or twenties with HIV. The CDR3 protein is CASSFRTGRQGYTF. The CDR3 nucleotides are TGTGCCAGCAGCTTTCGGACAGGGAGGCAAGGCTACACCTTC.